These 32 T cell receptor beta chains were sequenced from one sample in a study of T cell responses to AZD1222 COVID-19 vaccine. The assay was immunoSEQ multiplex PCR, and TCRdb's table has in-frame clones only and misses some. In the table there are about 93,000 clones, roughly 90% of which are singletons. Sequences were derived from peripheral blood, sampled on day 0 of MenACWY control vaccination. These receptors all come from an adult in good health.

The rearrangement joins TRBV9 to TRBJ1-1; D possibly corresponds to TRBD1 (6 bases). Trimming left V 7 bases short and J 2 bases short, with 12 bases between. Germline CDR1 SGDLS, CDR2 YYNGEE. The CDR3 loop spans 13 amino acids. The CDR3 nucleotides are TGTGCCAGCCAACGGGGACAAAACACTGAAGCTTTCTTT. Its protein is CASQRGQNTEAFF.

This rearrangement joins TRBV15 to TRBJ1-4; TRBD1 matches 10 bases. The germline V gene encodes CDR1 LNHNV and CDR2 YYDKDF (reference sequence). This CDR3 has 14 amino acids. Trimming removed 5 bases from V and 7 bases from J; junction bases left unmatched: 4. CDR3 residues: CATSWDRGFEKLFF. As DNA, the CDR3 is TGTGCCACCAGCTGGGACAGGGGTTTTGAAAAACTGTTTTTT.

The CDR3 reads CASSFPRGQGIDEQYF. CDR3 coding DNA: TGTGCCAGCAGTTTCCCTCGGGGACAGGGCATCGACGAGCAGTACTTC. The chain links TRBV6-2 or TRBV6-3 to TRBJ2-7; 9 bases are shared with TRBD1. Germline values: CDR1 MNHEY, CDR2 SVGEGT. After removal of 4 bases from V and 5 bases from J, the junction contained 12 bases not matched to a gene. This CDR3 is built from 16 residues.

This clone was seen a single time. The genes are TRBV11-1 and TRBJ2-2; D possibly corresponds to TRBD1 (6 bases). The germline V gene encodes CDR1 SGHAT and CDR2 FQDESV (reference sequence). This CDR3 is built from 16 residues. V was pared by 0 bases and J by 1 base, with 9 bases between. The CDR3 spells CASSLAGQLNTGELFF. CDR3 DNA: TGTGCCAGCAGCTTAGCCGGACAGCTGAACACCGGGGAGCTGTTTTTT. The full variable domain, in which reference TRBV11-1 and TRBJ2-2 provide the parts outside the CDR3, is EAEVAQSPRYKITEKSQAVAFWCDPISGHATLYWYRQILGQGPELLVQFQDESVVDDSQLPKDRFSAERLKGVDSTLKIQPAELGDSAMYLCASSLAGQLNTGELFFGEGSRLTVL.

This clone has only one observation. This chain uses TRBV27 with TRBJ1-2; 9 bases are a match to TRBD1. The germline gives CDR1 MNHEY, CDR2 SMNVEV (reference sequence). This CDR3 has 16 amino acids. J lost 4 bases, V lost 6 bases, and 12 bases had no gene match. CDR3 region: CASSRKPGQGTYGYTF. As DNA, the CDR3 is TGTGCCAGCAGCCGAAAACCGGGACAGGGAACCTATGGCTACACCTTC.

This clone was observed once. This chain connects TRBV11-1 to TRBJ1-1; D perhaps matches TRBD1 (6 bases). CDR1 is SGHAT and CDR2 is FQDESV in the germline V gene (reference sequence). Trimming took 1 base from V and 5 from J, leaving 14 bases between them. There are 15 residues in the CDR3. Here the CDR3 reads CASSLGGGRGTEAFF. CDR3 DNA: TGTGCCAGCAGCTTAGGAGGGGGGCGCGGAACTGAAGCTTTCTTT. The full variable domain, with the rest looked up from reference TRBV11-1 and TRBJ1-1, is EAEVAQSPRYKITEKSQAVAFWCDPISGHATLYWYRQILGQGPELLVQFQDESVVDDSQLPKDRFSAERLKGVDSTLKIQPAELGDSAMYLCASSLGGGRGTEAFFGQGTRLTVV.

The chain uses TRBV29-1 and TRBJ1-2; 8 nucleotides align to TRBD1. CDR1 is SQVTM and CDR2 is ANQGSEA in the germline V gene. The trim removed 4 bases at V and 7 bases at J, leaving 5 bases unmatched. The CDR3 covers 12 residues. The CDR3 DNA is TGCAGCGTTGCCTCAGGGGGCCTTGGCTACACCTTC. Translating gives CSVASGGLGYTF.

V gene TRBV5-1 combines with J gene TRBJ1-1, with D unclear. V lost 5 bases to trimming and J lost 1 base, with 12 bases between them. The CDR3 is made up of 14 amino acids. Germline V CDR1 and CDR2: SGHRS, YFSETQ. The CDR3 loop is CASRPWTENTEAFF. CDR3 bases: TGCGCCAGCAGGCCTTGGACGGAGAACACTGAAGCTTTCTTT.

This rearrangement joins TRBV28 to TRBJ1-5, with D hard to call. CDR3 length: 14 residues. The V and J ends lost 2 bases and 4 bases respectively, with 9 bases between them. CDR1 and CDR2 from the germline V gene are MDHEN and SYDVKM. The CDR3 bases are TGTGCCAGCAGTTTAGGGTCGGGGAATCAGCCCCAGCATTTT. It yields the protein CASSLGSGNQPQHF.

The chain carries TRBV19 and TRBJ1-4; D is possibly TRBD1 (6 bases). The germline gives CDR1 LNHDA, CDR2 SQIVND (reference sequence). CDR3 length: 15 residues. Trimming took off 5 bases at V and 1 base at J, with 11 bases between the two ends. The CDR3, as DNA: TGTGCCAGTAGTTCGACAGGATTAACTAATGAAAAACTGTTTTTT. Its translation: CASSSTGLTNEKLFF.

The genes are TRBV2 and TRBJ2-3, with 8 nucleotides matching TRBD2. The CDR3 consists of 15 residues. Germline CDR1 SNHLY, CDR2 FYNNEI. The CDR3, as DNA: TGTGCTACCCTGGCAGAGCGGGGGACCACAGATACGCAGTATTTT. This gives the protein CATLAERGTTDTQYF.

The chain has TRBV27 and TRBJ1-2; 7 bases map to TRBD1. The CDR3 spans 14 residues. Germline V gene data show CDR1 as MNHEY and CDR2 as SMNVEV (reference sequence). The J segment lost 1 base and the V segment lost 6 bases, leaving 5 bases of the junction unmatched. Here the CDR3 reads CASSPDRLNYGYTF. CDR3 sequence (DNA): TGTGCCAGCAGCCCGGACAGGCTTAACTATGGCTACACCTTC.

This clone was seen only once. The chain employs TRBV10-1 and TRBJ2-3, with 7 bases identical to TRBD2. The germline gives CDR1 WNHNN, CDR2 SYGVQD (reference sequence). Trimming cost V 3 bases and J 3 bases; bases outside gene matches: 12. The CDR3 covers 17 residues. CDR3 loop: CASSEFRGLPKTDTQYF. DNA of the CDR3: TGCGCCAGCAGTGAATTCCGGGGACTACCAAAGACAGATACGCAGTATTTT.

This clone was recorded a few times. The chain combines TRBV13 with TRBJ1-5, with 8 bases matching TRBD1. Looked up from germline, CDR1 is PRHDT and CDR2 is FYEKMQ (reference sequence). The CDR3 loop spans 16 amino acids. V trimming: 4 bases; J trimming: 2 bases; junction bases outside the gene matches: 7. This chain's CDR3 is CASSSRQGRGNQPQHF. CDR3 nucleotide sequence: TGTGCCAGCAGCTCCAGACAGGGGAGAGGCAATCAGCCCCAGCATTTT.

This clone was seen a single time. V and J are TRBV27 and TRBJ1-2; D is ambiguous. V gave up 0 bases and J gave up 6 bases, with 8 bases separating them. Per germline, CDR1 MNHEY and CDR2 SMNVEV (reference sequence). This CDR3 spans 13 amino acids. The CDR3 DNA is TGTGCCAGCAGTTTATCAGGAGTCGATGGCTACACCTTC. This gives the protein CASSLSGVDGYTF.

V gene TRBV7-9 combines with J gene TRBJ2-7; TRBD1 agrees at 10 bases. CDR1 is SEHNR and CDR2 is FQNEAQ in the germline V gene (reference sequence). The length of the CDR3 is 15 residues. J gave up 4 bases and V 5 bases, and 8 bases lay outside the gene matches. The CDR3 region is CASSHSTGGAYEQYF. The CDR3 nucleotides read TGTGCCAGCAGCCACTCGACAGGGGGCGCTTACGAGCAGTACTTC.

The chain joins TRBV6-5 to TRBJ1-2, with 8 bases fitting TRBD1. Losses at the gene ends were 5 bases for V and 2 bases for J; bases not matched to a gene: 4. Germline values: CDR1 MNHEY, CDR2 SVGAGI. The CDR3 runs 14 residues. The CDR3 loop is CASSPRTGNYGYTF. Here the CDR3 DNA reads TGTGCCAGCAGTCCTCGGACAGGGAACTATGGCTACACCTTC.

The chain recombines TRBV27 with TRBJ2-3; no firm D call. V lost 4 bases and J lost 2, with 4 bases in between. CDR3 size: 12 residues. From germline, CDR1 is MNHEY and CDR2 SMNVEV (reference sequence). CDR3 loop: CASSSPTDTQYF. The CDR3 coding sequence is TGTGCCAGCAGTTCACCCACAGATACGCAGTATTTT.

This rearrangement joins TRBV5-4 to TRBJ2-7; no definite D call. CDR1 is SGHNT and CDR2 is YYREEE in the germline V gene (reference sequence). The CDR3 contains 17 residues. V lost 3 bases to trimming and J lost 5 bases, with 24 bases between them. CDR3 loop: CASSSDVQAVLTHEQYF. CDR3 sequence (DNA): TGTGCCAGCAGCTCCGACGTTCAAGCAGTATTGACCCACGAGCAGTACTTC.

The chain is built from TRBV9 and TRBJ2-1; the match to TRBD2 covers 9 bases. Trimming removed 0 bases from V and 0 bases from J; junction bases left unmatched: 7. The germline V gene encodes CDR1 SGDLS and CDR2 YYNGEE. The length of the CDR3 is 18 residues. CDR3 DNA: TGTGCCAGCAGCGTAGCACTAGCGGGCGCCAGCTCCTACAATGAGCAGTTCTTC. Translation gives CASSVALAGASSYNEQFF.

DNA of the CDR3: TGCGCCAGCAGCCAAGATTGGGGGGCCTCAGAGACCCAGTACTTC. It encodes CASSQDWGASETQYF. The chain links TRBV4-3 to TRBJ2-5; possibly TRBD1 or TRBD2 for D (6 bases each). The CDR3 length is 15 residues. Per the germline V gene, CDR1 is LGHNA and CDR2 is YSLEER. Trimming stripped 0 bases from V and 4 bases from J, with 12 bases between.

The chain employs TRBV28 and TRBJ2-1; D gene ambiguous. The CDR3 is made up of 13 amino acids. Trimming stripped 4 bases from V and 5 bases from J, with 9 bases between. Looked up from germline, CDR1 is MDHEN and CDR2 is SYDVKM. CDR3 in DNA: TGTGCCAGCAGTTCGGGTCCCCACAATGAGCAGTTCTTC. Translation: CASSSGPHNEQFF.

This sequence joins TRBV7-8 and TRBJ2-5; the D gene is possibly TRBD2 (5 bases). The germline gives CDR1 SGHVS, CDR2 FQNEAQ. The CDR3 runs to 14 residues. Deletions cut 3 bases from V and 3 bases from J, with 11 bases between. The CDR3 is CASSLADGEETQYF. The CDR3 nucleotides read TGTGCCAGCAGCTTGGCGGACGGGGAAGAGACCCAGTACTTC.

This clone has only one observation. This chain joins TRBV6-6 and TRBJ1-5; tentatively, D is TRBD1 (5 bases). V dropped 8 bases and J dropped 0 bases, with 8 bases sitting between them. Germline CDR1 reads MNHNY; CDR2 reads SVGAGI (reference sequence). The CDR3 is made up of 13 amino acids. Here the CDR3 DNA reads TGTGCCAGCGGGGGATATAGCAATCAGCCCCAGCATTTT. Protein sequence: CASGGYSNQPQHF.

The chain uses TRBV10-2 and TRBJ2-3; D gene uncertain. Per the germline V gene, CDR1 is WSHSY and CDR2 is SAAADI. The V and J ends lost 3 bases and 3 bases respectively, with 16 bases between them. The CDR3 is 16 residues long. The CDR3 coding sequence is TGCGCCAGCAGTGACTATTGGACCTCGAGTACAGATACGCAGTATTTT. This sequence encodes CASSDYWTSSTDTQYF.

J is TRBJ1-1 and V is TRBV6-2 or TRBV6-3, with D uncertain. Trimming pared 2 bases from V and 0 bases from J, leaving 13 bases between. The CDR3 totals 16 residues. Germline values: CDR1 MNHEY, CDR2 SVGEGT. CDR3 sequence: CASSYAASTMNTEAFF. The CDR3 bases are TGTGCCAGCAGTTACGCCGCAAGTACCATGAACACTGAAGCTTTCTTT.

This chain joins TRBV3-1 (or the pseudogene TRBV3-2) and TRBJ1-5; no definite D call. This CDR3 comprises 13 residues. The V and J ends lost 1 base and 3 bases respectively, with 4 bases between them. CDR1 LGHDT and CDR2 YNNKEL come from the germline V gene (reference sequence). CDR3 sequence (DNA): TGTGCCAGCAGCCAAGTGGACAATCAGCCCCAGCATTTT. It encodes CASSQVDNQPQHF.

The chain is built from TRBV6-2 or TRBV6-3 and TRBJ1-5; D gene uncertain. Germline V gene sequence: CDR1 MNHEY, CDR2 SVGEGT. The CDR3 contains 12 residues. With 6 bases removed from V and 5 bases from J, the gap between germline ends came to 8 bases. The CDR3 is CASRPSDQPQHF. CDR3 DNA: TGTGCCAGCAGGCCTTCGGATCAGCCCCAGCATTTT.

J is TRBJ1-3 and V is TRBV5-1; no clear D gene. The V gene lost 0 bases and the J gene lost 4 bases, with 8 bases spanning the gap. The CDR3 is made up of 14 amino acids. CDR1 is SGHRS, CDR2 YFSETQ, per germline. CDR3 protein: CASSLAAQGNTIYF. The DNA for the CDR3 is TGCGCCAGCAGCTTGGCGGCGCAGGGAAACACCATATATTTT.

This clone came up once. The chain combines TRBV5-1 with TRBJ1-1, with D possibly TRBD1 on 6 matching bases. V was shortened by 4 bases and J by 5 bases, with 12 bases between the two germline ends. The germline CDR1 and CDR2 sequences are SGHRS and YFSETQ. The CDR3 is made up of 13 amino acids. The DNA of the CDR3 is TGCGCCAGCAGCACCGACAGGATGACTGAAGCTTTCTTT. It encodes CASSTDRMTEAFF.

The chain uses TRBV7-8 and TRBJ2-1; 7 nucleotides line up with TRBD1. The germline gives CDR1 SGHVS, CDR2 FQNEAQ. J lost 5 bases, V lost 5 bases, and 9 bases had no gene match. The CDR3 runs 15 residues. The CDR3 sequence: CASSLRDSFNNEQFF. The CDR3 bases are TGTGCCAGCAGCCTCCGGGACAGCTTTAACAATGAGCAGTTCTTC.

The rearrangement joins TRBV19 to TRBJ1-2, with 8 bases aligning to TRBD1. This CDR3 is built from 14 residues. Germline CDR1 and CDR2: LNHDA and SQIVND (reference sequence). The trim removed 5 bases at V and 3 bases at J, leaving 5 bases unmatched. CDR3 DNA: TGTGCCAGTAGTGACAGGGGAGTTCACTATGGCTACACCTTC. Translation: CASSDRGVHYGYTF.